Listed below are T cell receptor beta chains from one sample, sequenced in a study of radiotherapy plus CTLA-4 blockade in lung cancer. Some clones are missing from TCRdb's copy, which holds only in-frame ones; the method was immunoSEQ multiplex PCR. The data hold some 62,000 clones, with around 77% observed a single time. The specimen was peripheral blood, collected from a patient treated with radiotherapy plus ipilimumab. These receptors originate from a human donor with non-small cell lung cancer who had a complete response to radiotherapy plus ipilimumab. The CDR3 runs from the conserved cysteine through the conserved F or W.

cdr3_aa j_call v_call
CAWSVPSGTLGGELFF TRBJ2-2 TRBV30
CASSVGGDTYGYTF TRBJ1-2 TRBV9
CASSLKRLGATEAFF TRBJ1-1 TRBV7-2
CAWTGRRGYGYTF TRBJ1-2 TRBV30
CASSNLGQAAEAFF TRBJ1-1 TRBV7-9
CASSTGLAGGPQDEQFF TRBJ2-1 TRBV5-1
CASSLEGNRMNTEAFF TRBJ1-1 TRBV11-3
CASSLGLAGAAETQYF TRBJ2-5 TRBV11-3
CASSLGDYSYNEQFF TRBJ2-1 TRBV14
CASKPLAGGPGQETQYF TRBJ2-5 TRBV19
CVSSEIGDGEKLFF TRBJ1-4 TRBV2
CSVGRASGAGDTQYF TRBJ2-3 TRBV29-1